This entry lists 24 T cell receptor beta chains sequenced from one sample in a study of blood T cell repertoires in COVID-19 (dated by TCRdb to the early 2020s). The library was made by the immunoSEQ multiplex PCR assay. TCRdb's version of the immuneACCESS table is confined to in-frame rearrangements and falls short of the full clone set. An unresolved V gene accounts for under half of the shortfall where checked; the remainder is of unknown origin. This sample has about 390,000 clones in its table, and roughly 86% of those were observed once. The ten largest clonotypes hold approximately 2.5% of the sample. Source material: peripheral blood. These receptors were obtained from a woman aged 60-70 years with COVID-19, enrolled during active disease.

This clone was detected once. The chain employs TRBV2 and TRBJ2-7, with TRBD1 identical over 9 bases. Germline CDR1 and CDR2: SNHLY and FYNNEI. This CDR3 has 14 residues. V was clipped by 5 bases and J by 2 bases; unmatched bases: 4. This CDR3 reads CASSQQGAPYEQYF. The CDR3 coding sequence is TGTGCCAGCAGTCAACAGGGGGCCCCCTACGAGCAGTACTTC.

This rearrangement joins TRBV11-2 to TRBJ1-1, with 9 bases matching TRBD1. Germline V gives CDR1 SGHAT, CDR2 FQNNGV. The CDR3 is 15 residues long. Unmatched junction bases numbered 4, after V lost 4 bases and J lost 1 base. For the CDR3, the DNA is TGTGCCAGCAGCTCCCGGACAGGGGAGAACACTGAAGCTTTCTTT. Translated: CASSSRTGENTEAFF.

V gene TRBV5-4 combines with J gene TRBJ2-3, with a tentative D call TRBD1 (6 bases). Per the germline V gene, CDR1 is SGHNT and CDR2 is YYREEE (reference sequence). With 3 bases removed from V and 1 base from J, the gap between germline ends came to 9 bases. The CDR3 contains 14 residues. The CDR3 region is CASSSRGGTDTQYF. CDR3 in DNA: TGTGCCAGCAGCTCCAGGGGCGGCACAGATACGCAGTATTTT.

The rearrangement joins TRBV5-1 to TRBJ2-6; D gene ambiguous. CDR1 and CDR2 from the germline V gene are SGHRS and YFSETQ. Between the trimmed V and J ends, which lost 6 bases and 0 bases, there was a span of 10 bases. This CDR3 is built from 15 residues. CDR3 in amino acids: CASTHRSSGANVLTF. The CDR3 DNA follows: TGCGCCAGCACCCATAGAAGCTCTGGGGCCAACGTCCTGACTTTC.

The chain has TRBV11-2 and TRBJ1-1; TRBD1 might be the D (5 bases). V was pared by 1 base and J by 5 bases, with 8 bases between. The V gene's germline CDR1 is SGHAT and CDR2 FQNNGV. The CDR3 is 13 amino acids. CDR3: CASSLGDRTEAFF. The CDR3 DNA reads TGTGCCAGCAGCTTAGGTGACAGAACTGAAGCTTTCTTT.

The gene calls are TRBV5-1 and TRBJ1-1; D unresolved. This CDR3 spans 15 amino acids. Germline values: CDR1 SGHRS, CDR2 YFSETQ. Trimming cost V 1 base and J 3 bases, with 13 bases left between them. The CDR3 protein is CASSLFPGKDTEAFF. In nucleotides, the CDR3 is TGCGCCAGCAGCTTGTTTCCGGGGAAGGACACTGAAGCTTTCTTT.

The CDR3, as DNA: TGTGCAAGTCGCTTAGAGTGGACTATCCGCCCTGATAGCAATCAGCCCCAGCATTTT. It encodes CASRLEWTIRPDSNQPQHF. The gene calls are TRBV12-2 and TRBJ1-5. TRBV12-2 is a listed pseudogene. The CDR3 runs to 19 residues.

Only one count was recorded for this clone. The J gene is TRBJ2-1, the V gene TRBV7-9; D may be TRBD2 (5 bases). The CDR3 extends over 14 amino acids. Germline V gene lookup returns CDR1 SEHNR and CDR2 FQNEAQ (reference sequence). The ends were cut back, 5 bases at V and 4 bases at J, with 12 bases in the middle. CDR3: CASSGLGSYNEQFF. The CDR3 nucleotides read TGTGCCAGCAGCGGACTGGGGAGTTACAATGAGCAGTTCTTC.

This clone has only one observation. The chain uses TRBV11-3 and TRBJ2-1; TRBD2 matches 9 bases. The germline V gene has CDR1 SGHNT and CDR2 YENEEA. This CDR3 spans 14 amino acids. V shed 1 base and J 6 bases; nucleotides not matched to a gene: 1. In DNA, the CDR3 is TGTGCCAGCAGCTTAGTAGCGGGGGTCAATGAGCAGTTCTTC. Its protein product is CASSLVAGVNEQFF.

The chain couples TRBV5-6 to TRBJ2-1, with D possibly TRBD2 on 5 matching bases. CDR1 and CDR2 from the germline V gene are SGHDT and YYEEEE. Trimming stripped 2 bases from V and 5 bases from J, with 17 bases between. The length of the CDR3 is 16 residues. The CDR3 region has the DNA TGTGCCAGCAGCTTCAGGCTCTCCTTCGGGGACAATGAGCAGTTCTTC. Its protein product is CASSFRLSFGDNEQFF. The full variable domain, with the rest looked up from reference TRBV5-6 and TRBJ2-1, is DAGVTQSPTHLIKTRGQQVTLRCSPKSGHDTVSWYQQALGQGPQFIFQYYEEEERQRGNFPDRFSGHQFPNYSSELNVNALLLGDSALYLCASSFRLSFGDNEQFFGPGTRLTVL.

Points on this clone: The sample contains more than one DNA sequence encoding this CDR3. The chain carries TRBV5-4 and TRBJ1-6; weak D call: TRBD1 (6 bases). Germline CDR1 SGHNT, CDR2 YYREEE (reference sequence). V lost 5 bases and J 6 bases, leaving 12 bases between the germline ends. This CDR3 is built from 14 residues. The DNA of the CDR3 is TGTGCCAGCAGTCTGTTACAGGGTAATTCACCCCTCCACTTT. Translation gives CASSLLQGNSPLHF.

The chain combines TRBV5-1 with TRBJ1-2; D remains unclear. Trimming removed 0 bases from V and 6 bases from J, with 6 bases in between. There are 12 residues in the CDR3. The germline gives CDR1 SGHRS, CDR2 YFSETQ. DNA for the CDR3: TGCGCCAGCAGCTTGGCGCAGGATGGCTACACCTTC. It encodes CASSLAQDGYTF.

This chain connects TRBV5-1 to TRBJ1-1; 8 bases agree with TRBD1. The V gene's germline CDR1 is SGHRS and CDR2 YFSETQ. The CDR3 length is 15 residues. The ends lost 4 bases at V and 0 bases at J; junction bases unmatched: 5. The CDR3 DNA is TGCGCCAGCAGCCCCGGACAGGGAGTGAACACTGAAGCTTTCTTT. Translating gives CASSPGQGVNTEAFF.

The V gene is TRBV6-5, the J gene TRBJ1-5; D is unclear. The germline CDR1 and CDR2 sequences are MNHEY and SVGAGI. The CDR3 runs 13 residues. V was clipped by 2 bases and J by 4 bases, with 6 bases between them. The CDR3 bases are TGTGCCAGCAGTTACATTCAGAATCAGCCCCAGCATTTT. It yields the protein CASSYIQNQPQHF.

The V and J genes are TRBV10-3 and TRBJ2-7; 13 bases are shared with TRBD2. V shed 6 bases and J 7 bases; nucleotides not matched to a gene: 9. The V gene's germline CDR1 is ENHRY and CDR2 SYGVKD. This CDR3 contains 15 residues. CDR3 in DNA: TGTGCCATCAGCTCCACTAGCGGGGGGGCCCAAGAGCAGTACTTC. Translated, it gives CAISSTSGGAQEQYF.

The chain employs TRBV5-6 and TRBJ1-4; 10 bases are shared with TRBD1. J was trimmed by 0 bases and V by 4 bases; bases with no gene match: 6. Germline CDR1 is SGHDT and CDR2 is YYEEEE. The CDR3 covers 17 residues. CDR3 protein: CASSPGQGLSTNEKLFF. As DNA, the CDR3 is TGTGCCAGCAGCCCGGGACAGGGGCTTTCAACTAATGAAAAACTGTTTTTT.

This clone appeared once. The rearrangement links TRBV6-6 to TRBJ1-5; D may be TRBD1 (5 bases). The CDR3 has 14 amino acids. The V end was cut by 6 bases, the J end by 5 bases, with 14 bases between. Per germline, CDR1 MNHNY and CDR2 SVGAGI (reference sequence). The CDR3 DNA reads TGTGCCAGCAGCCTTCGGGAGGGACATCAGCCCCAGCATTTT. Translated: CASSLREGHQPQHF.

This chain uses TRBV18 with TRBJ2-7; the match to TRBD1 covers 10 bases. Looked up from germline, CDR1 is KGHSH and CDR2 is LQKENI. V shed 6 bases and J 6 bases; nucleotides not matched to a gene: 11. This CDR3 comprises 15 residues. DNA of the CDR3: TGTGCCAGCTCGGGAGACAGGGGGCTAACCGGCGAGCAGTACTTC. This codes for CASSGDRGLTGEQYF.

CDR3 nucleotide sequence: TGTGCCAGCAGCCAAGCACACGGGAGCGGGGAGCTGTTTTTT. Its translation: CASSQAHGSGELFF. The chain joins TRBV3-1 (or the pseudogene TRBV3-2) to TRBJ2-2; D is perhaps TRBD2 (6 bases). V was cut by 1 base and J by 7 bases, with 10 bases left in between. CDR1 and CDR2 from the germline V gene are LGHDT and YNNKEL (reference sequence). The CDR3 sequence is 14 residues long.

The chain links TRBV7-9 to TRBJ1-5; tentative D call: TRBD1 (5 bases). The CDR3 has 16 residues. Germline values: CDR1 SEHNR, CDR2 FQNEAQ (reference sequence). Deletions cut 1 base from V and 1 base from J, with 11 bases between. The CDR3 nucleotides read TGTGCCAGCAGCTTAGATGGGGGAGGAAGCAATCAGCCCCAGCATTTT. Translation gives CASSLDGGGSNQPQHF.

The V and J genes are TRBV6-5 and TRBJ1-6; 7 bases are shared with TRBD1. The germline V gene encodes CDR1 MNHEY and CDR2 SVGAGI. CDR3 size: 15 residues. Losses at the gene ends were 4 bases for V and 8 bases for J; bases not matched to a gene: 8. CDR3 region: CASSLSGTAYSPLHF. The CDR3 nucleotides read TGTGCCAGCAGTTTATCCGGGACAGCCTATTCACCCCTCCACTTT.

V gene TRBV6-2 or TRBV6-3 combines with J gene TRBJ2-2; no firm D call. The CDR3 has 12 residues. The V end was cut by 3 bases, the J end by 4 bases, with 3 bases between. Germline CDR1 and CDR2: MNHEY and SVGEGT. CDR3 nucleotides: TGTGCCAGCAGTTATATCACCGGGGAGCTGTTTTTT. This encodes CASSYITGELFF.

The rearrangement uses TRBV10-3 and TRBJ2-7; 10 bases align to TRBD2. The CDR3 sequence is 14 residues long. The V gene's germline CDR1 is ENHRY and CDR2 SYGVKD. The junction had 10 bases not matched to a gene; V was cut back by 3 bases and J by 11 bases. The CDR3, as DNA: TGTGCCATCAGTGAAGGTTCGCTAGCGGGGGTTGAGTACTTC. Amino acids: CAISEGSLAGVEYF.

The J gene is TRBJ1-4, the V gene TRBV12-5, with D possibly TRBD1 on 6 matching bases. Germline CDR1 reads LGHNT; CDR2 reads FRNRAP. The CDR3 is 17 residues long. V gave up 1 base and J gave up 3 bases, with 15 bases separating them. CDR3 nucleotides: TGTGCTAGTGGTTTGGCCGGACAGTGGGGATCTAATGAAAAACTGTTTTTT. Amino acid sequence: CASGLAGQWGSNEKLFF. Looking up the rest from reference TRBV12-5 and TRBJ1-4 gives the full variable domain: DARVTQTPRHKVTEMGQEVTMRCQPILGHNTVFWYRQTMMQGLELLAYFRNRAPLDDSGMPKDRFSAEMPDATLATLKIQPSEPRDSAVYFCASGLAGQWGSNEKLFFGSGTQLSVL.